This T cell receptor (beta chain) came from a study of CD8+CD57+ T cells in acquired aplastic anemia. Looking at the study overall: Healthy donors gave approximately 9.8 million reads on average for CD4+ cells.

The V end lost 5 bases, the J end lost 4 bases, and 18 bases lay between the germline ends. Germline values: CDR1 MNHNS, CDR2 SASEGT. The CDR3 covers 15 residues. Concerning this clonotype: Its specificity is unknown.

Genomic DNA provided the template from which TCR beta VDJ and CDR3 profiles were obtained. TCRdb used MiXCR to reprocess the reads, holding one entry per CDR3 protein. The sample has roughly 80,000 distinct CDR3 sequences, approximately 46% seen once. Study findings and constraints: Patients shared some 30 CD8+ CDR3 sequences with controls.

The receptor was derived from a human donor in good health, serving as a control. The sequenced material came from sorted CD4+, CD8+, or CD8+CD57+ T cells (not recorded which) from PBMCs. V and J are TRBV6-1 and TRBJ2-7, with D possibly TRBD2 on 5 matching bases. Here the CDR3 reads CASSTDHRGRYEQYF. The DNA for the CDR3 is TGTGCCAGCAGTACAGACCACCGGGGTAGATACGAGCAGTACTTC.